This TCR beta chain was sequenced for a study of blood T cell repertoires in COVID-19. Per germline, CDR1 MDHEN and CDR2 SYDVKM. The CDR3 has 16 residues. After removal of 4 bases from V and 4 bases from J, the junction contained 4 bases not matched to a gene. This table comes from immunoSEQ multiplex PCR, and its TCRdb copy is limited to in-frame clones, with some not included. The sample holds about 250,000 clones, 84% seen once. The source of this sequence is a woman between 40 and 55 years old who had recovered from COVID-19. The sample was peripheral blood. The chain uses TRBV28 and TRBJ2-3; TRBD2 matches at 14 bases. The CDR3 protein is CASSSTSGGAADTQYF. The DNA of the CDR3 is TGTGCCAGCAGTTCGACTAGCGGGGGGGCCGCAGATACGCAGTATTTT.